A selection of T cell receptor beta chains follows, all from one sample in a study of CD8 T cells in Susac syndrome. Via MiXCR, TCRdb re-called the immunoSEQ multiplex PCR reads, giving one row per CDR3 protein. The data contain fewer than 350,000 distinct CDR3 sequences, 85% of them singletons. Input material: CD8+ T cells from PBMCs. These receptors all stem from a human donor with multiple sclerosis. Both conserved end residues are part of each CDR3. A D gene is named only where the DNA matches it firmly. Where a row states a size, it is once, few, many or the class of an expanded clone; other rows omit it.

TGTGCCAGCAGCCCACTACTAGCGGGAGGGACCAATGAGCAGTTCTTC CASSPLLAGGTNEQFF TRBV7-3 16 TRBD2 TRBJ2-1 -
TGTGCCAGCAGTCGGGTAGCGGGAGGGGTAGAGACCCAGTACTTC CASSRVAGGVETQYF TRBV27 15 TRBD2 TRBJ2-5 -
TGCGCCAGCAGCCAAGAAACTTCCGGGACTAGTGGCAATGAGCAGTTCTTC CASSQETSGTSGNEQFF TRBV4-3 17 TRBD2 TRBJ2-1 -
TGTGCCAGCAGCTCCCCTACCTGGACTGTTTTCCAAGAGACCCAGTACTTC CASSSPTWTVFQETQYF TRBV7-2 17 - TRBJ2-5 -
TGTGCCAGCAGGGTCAACGTCCTGACTTTC CASRVNVLTF TRBV6-1 10 - TRBJ2-6 few
TGTGCCAGTAGTATGTCCCAGGGCGATGAGCAGTTCTTC CASSMSQGDEQFF TRBV19 13 - TRBJ2-1 -
TGTGCCAGCAGTGACAGGGATAACTATGGCTACACCTTC CASSDRDNYGYTF TRBV25-1 13 - TRBJ1-2 -
TGTGCCAGCATGACAGGCATCAATGAGCAGTTCTTC CASMTGINEQFF TRBV19 12 - TRBJ2-1 -
TGTGCCAGCAGTTTAGACAGGGCTAGCACAGATACGCAGTATTTT CASSLDRASTDTQYF TRBV28 15 TRBD1 TRBJ2-3 -
TGTGCCAGCAGTTACTACATCCGGGAGACCCAGTACTTC CASSYYIRETQYF TRBV6-2/TRBV6-3 13 - TRBJ2-5 few
TGCGCCAGCAGCCAAGGATTGAGCCTAGCCGATGAGCAGTTCTTC CASSQGLSLADEQFF TRBV4-3 15 - TRBJ2-1 -
TGTGCCAGCAGCTTAAACCTTAATGAAAAACTGTTTTTT CASSLNLNEKLFF TRBV7-2 13 - TRBJ1-4 few
TGTGCCAGCAGCTTAGTGGATCTGGCTAGCACAGATACGCAGTATTTT CASSLVDLASTDTQYF TRBV7-8 16 - TRBJ2-3 -
TGCAGTGCTAGAATAATGACAGCCCTCTATAATTCACCCCTCCACTTT CSARIMTALYNSPLHF TRBV20-1 16 - TRBJ1-6 -
TGTGCCTGGGGGCGGGGTGAAGCTTTCTTT CAWGRGEAFF TRBV30 10 - TRBJ1-1 -
TGTGCCAGCAGCCTCGCAGGGTCTGACTCAGATACGCAGTATTTT CASSLAGSDSDTQYF TRBV12-3/TRBV12-4 15 - TRBJ2-3 -
TGTGCCAGCAGTTACCATGGGGGTACAAACTTAGCCTTCTACGAGCAGTACTTC CASSYHGGTNLAFYEQYF TRBV6-2/TRBV6-3 18 - TRBJ2-7 -
TGTGCCAGCAGTTACTTGGGGGGGTCTCACGAGCAGTACTTC CASSYLGGSHEQYF TRBV6-2/TRBV6-3 14 TRBD2 TRBJ2-7 -
TGCGCCAGCAGCTTGGTTACAGGGGGGGATGGCTACACCTTC CASSLVTGGDGYTF TRBV5-1 14 TRBD1 TRBJ1-2 -
TGTGCCAGCAGTTTATTTGGCCGGCGGGGGTTAATTAGTGAAGCTTTCTTT CASSLFGRRGLISEAFF TRBV27 17 - TRBJ1-1 once
TGCGCCAGCAGCCAAGATCGGGCACAGGGGTCCTACGAGCAGTACTTC CASSQDRAQGSYEQYF TRBV4-3 16 TRBD1 TRBJ2-7 -
TGTGCCAGTAGGATGGATCAAGGGGGGGAAGGCTACGAGCAGTACTTC CASRMDQGGEGYEQYF TRBV19 16 - TRBJ2-7 -
TGTGCCAGCAGTTATCGCAAGAACACTGAAGCTTTCTTT CASSYRKNTEAFF TRBV6-2/TRBV6-3 13 - TRBJ1-1 -
TGTGCCTGGGCACTCCTTAGGAACACTGAAGCTTTCTTT CAWALLRNTEAFF TRBV30 13 - TRBJ1-1 -
TGTGCCAGCAGTTTAGCCAGGGGACTACCTTCCTACGAGCAGTACTTC CASSLARGLPSYEQYF TRBV28 16 - TRBJ2-7 -
TGTGCCAGTAGTATGGTTATCTCTGGGGCCAACGTCCTGACTTTC CASSMVISGANVLTF TRBV19 15 - TRBJ2-6 few
TGTGCCAGCAGCTTAGAGCCACAGGGAGCAAGCTACGAGCAGTACTTC CASSLEPQGASYEQYF TRBV7-9 16 - TRBJ2-7 -
TGTGCCAGCAGCTCTTTTGGTGAGCCAAGTGAGAACACTGAAGCTTTCTTT CASSSFGEPSENTEAFF TRBV13 17 - TRBJ1-1 -
TGTGCCAGCAGCTTGGGATGGGGGAACATTCAGTACTTC CASSLGWGNIQYF TRBV5-6 13 - TRBJ2-4 -
TGTGCCAGCAGTCCCCGGGAGTCGGGCGGGAATCAGCCCCAGCATTTT CASSPRESGGNQPQHF TRBV12-3/TRBV12-4 16 - TRBJ1-5 -
TGTGCCAGCAGCTCCAGTGACAGGGGCCCGGGTGAGCAGTTCTTC CASSSSDRGPGEQFF TRBV7-9 15 TRBD1 TRBJ2-1 -
TGTGCCAGCAGCTTTAGCGGGAGTAAGGATTACGAGCAGTACTTC CASSFSGSKDYEQYF TRBV7-9 15 TRBD2 TRBJ2-7 -
TGTGCCAGCAGCTTGCGATTACCGGGGCGGGTAGACTACGAGCAGTACTTC CASSLRLPGRVDYEQYF TRBV5-5 17 - TRBJ2-7 -
TGCAGCGTTGAGGGCAGTCGACCCTACGAGCAGTACTTC CSVEGSRPYEQYF TRBV29-1 13 - TRBJ2-7 -
TGTGCCAGCAGTTTAGTGCCTAGCGGGAGCAACGAGCAGTACTTC CASSLVPSGSNEQYF TRBV27 15 TRBD2 TRBJ2-7 -
TGTGCCAGCAGCGTAGGACAGTTCGCAGATACGCAGTATTTT CASSVGQFADTQYF TRBV9 14 - TRBJ2-3 -
TGTGCCTGGACAGATGATCGCACTGAAGCTTTCTTT CAWTDDRTEAFF TRBV30 12 - TRBJ1-1 -
TGTGCCAGCAGCCAATTTATAGGGTCCTACGAGCAGTACTTC CASSQFIGSYEQYF TRBV14 14 - TRBJ2-7 few
TGTGCCAGCAGCTTAGTCCTCTCGAACACTGAAGCTTTCTTT CASSLVLSNTEAFF TRBV7-9 14 - TRBJ1-1 -
TGTGCCAGCAGTGAATATGGGCTCGCAGCTAACTATGGCTACACCTTC CASSEYGLAANYGYTF TRBV2 16 - TRBJ1-2 once
TGTGCCAGCAGTTTAATGTTTTCTAGCACAGATACGCAGTATTTT CASSLMFSSTDTQYF TRBV12-3/TRBV12-4 15 - TRBJ2-3 -